A selection of T cell receptor beta chains follows, all from one sample in a study of beta chain features in type 1 diabetes. Profiling relied on immunoSEQ multiplex PCR, and the TCRdb table lists in-frame clones only, not all of them. The sample lists roughly 14,000 clones, 69% occurring once. Sequenced: Tregs from blood. These receptors all stem from a man aged 30-40 years with type 1 diabetes. CDR3s include the opening cysteine and the closing phenylalanine or tryptophan. A D gene is named only where the DNA matches it firmly. Size is stated for part of the rows, as once, few or many counts, or as a class when the clone is expanded.

j_call,d_call,clone_size,v_call,cdr3_aa,cdr3_nt
TRBJ2-1,TRBD2,few,TRBV5-1,CASSPSSGGYNEQFF,TGCGCCAGCAGCCCCTCTAGCGGGGGATACAATGAGCAGTTCTTC
TRBJ1-2,NA,NA,TRBV6-5,CASSYLTTGERGYTF,TGTGCCAGCAGTTACCTCACTACCGGAGAAAGAGGCTACACCTTC
TRBJ1-5,TRBD1,NA,TRBV30,CAWQGALGQPQHF,TGTGCCTGGCAGGGGGCATTAGGACAGCCCCAGCATTTT
TRBJ1-1,NA,few,TRBV18,CASSPLGRGGDTEAFF,TGTGCCAGCTCACCACTTGGCAGGGGAGGGGACACTGAAGCTTTCTTT
TRBJ2-7,NA,NA,TRBV4-1,CASSQDLGGQPYF,TGCGCCAGCAGCCAAGATCTGGGGGGACAGCCTTACTTC
TRBJ1-5,TRBD1,once,TRBV2,CASRGQGASNQPQHF,TGTGCCAGCAGGGGACAGGGGGCGAGCAATCAGCCCCAGCATTTT
TRBJ2-3,NA,few,TRBV7-2,CASSLQQGLVDTQYF,TGTGCCAGCAGCTTACAGCAGGGTCTGGTAGATACGCAGTATTTT
TRBJ2-1,NA,few,TRBV4-1,CASSQDRRSRQFF,TGCGCCAGCAGCCAAGATCGACGGAGTCGGCAGTTCTTC
TRBJ2-2,NA,NA,TRBV15,CATSLGTPNTGELFF,TGTGCCACCAGCCTCGGGACACCGAACACCGGGGAGCTGTTTTTT
TRBJ2-3,NA,NA,TRBV19,CASSSITATDTQYF,TGTGCCAGTAGCTCCATCACCGCGACAGATACGCAGTATTTT
TRBJ2-5,TRBD2,NA,TRBV5-1,CASSLFGGETQYF,TGCGCCAGCAGCTTGTTCGGGGGGGAGACCCAGTACTTC
TRBJ2-1,TRBD2,once,TRBV30,CAWSPGLAGVQFF,TGTGCCTGGAGCCCGGGACTAGCGGGAGTCCAGTTCTTC
TRBJ1-1,NA,NA,TRBV6-5,CASSYVGRGNTEAFF,TGTGCCAGCAGTTACGTCGGGAGGGGGAACACTGAAGCTTTCTTT
TRBJ1-6,TRBD1,few,TRBV6-6,CASSPPTGVYNSPLHF,TGTGCCAGCAGTCCCCCGACAGGGGTCTATAATTCACCCCTCCACTTT
TRBJ1-2,TRBD1,few,TRBV30,CAWSQGVRTIGYTF,TGTGCCTGGAGCCAGGGGGTTCGGACTATCGGCTACACCTTC
TRBJ2-3,NA,NA,TRBV11-3,CASAPGTNRVTDTQYF,TGTGCCAGCGCGCCGGGGACAAATCGCGTCACAGATACGCAGTATTTT
TRBJ2-2,NA,NA,TRBV25-1,CASSDQVGELFF,TGTGCCAGCAGTGATCAGGTCGGGGAGCTGTTTTTT
TRBJ2-6,NA,NA,TRBV18,CASCPGVSGANVLTF,TGTGCCAGCTGCCCGGGGGTCTCTGGGGCCAACGTCCTGACTTTC
TRBJ2-5,TRBD2,NA,TRBV6-1,CASSRLAETQYF,TGTGCCAGCAGCCGACTAGCCGAGACCCAGTACTTC
TRBJ2-5,TRBD1,NA,TRBV18,CASSSGTGAQETQYF,TGTGCCAGCTCATCGGGCACAGGGGCCCAAGAGACCCAGTACTTC
TRBJ2-6,NA,NA,TRBV19,CASSIGAGTNSGANVLTF,TGTGCCAGTAGTATTGGGGCAGGAACCAACTCTGGGGCCAACGTCCTGACTTTC
TRBJ2-1,TRBD2,NA,TRBV30,CAWSGEGEQFF,TGTGCCTGGAGCGGGGAGGGGGAGCAGTTCTTC
TRBJ1-3,NA,NA,TRBV5-8,CASSVRVGSGNTVYF,NA
TRBJ2-3,NA,NA,TRBV12-5,CASGHRTDPDTQYF,TGTGCTAGTGGTCACCGGACTGACCCCGATACGCAGTATTTT
TRBJ1-1,TRBD1,NA,TRBV19,CASTLGTGLLNTEAFF,TGTGCCAGTACCCTCGGGACAGGTCTTTTGAACACTGAAGCTTTCTTT
TRBJ1-1,NA,once,TRBV10-3,CAISIQTGNTEAFF,TGTGCCATCAGTATACAGACAGGGAACACTGAAGCTTTCTTT
TRBJ2-1,NA,NA,TRBV11-2,CASSSGPSFNEQFF,TGTGCCAGCAGCTCGGGTCCTTCGTTCAATGAGCAGTTCTTC
TRBJ1-1,TRBD1,NA,TRBV7-8,CASSFSGTGEAFF,TGTGCCAGCAGCTTTTCCGGGACAGGTGAAGCTTTCTTT
TRBJ2-2,TRBD2,NA,TRBV7-9,CASSMTSAAGELFF,TGTGCCAGCAGCATGACTAGCGCGGCCGGGGAGCTGTTTTTT
TRBJ2-1,TRBD1,once,TRBV6-6,CASRSRGRTNEQFF,TGTGCCAGCAGGTCCAGGGGGCGAACCAATGAGCAGTTCTTC